The 29 T cell receptor beta chains listed next were all sequenced from one sample in a study of blood T cell repertoires in COVID-19. Clones were read by immunoSEQ multiplex PCR, and TCRdb kept only the in-frame ones, dropping some. The sample contains about 50,000 clones, under 85% of which appear only once. Sequencing was done on a sample of peripheral blood. The receptors shown here come from a man aged 40-49 years with acute or convalescent COVID-19.

J is TRBJ2-7 and V is TRBV7-6; the match to TRBD2 covers 7 bases. Germline loops: CDR1 SGHVS, CDR2 FNYEAQ. The V segment lost 5 bases and the J segment 2 bases; nucleotides outside the gene matches: 3. CDR3 length equals 13 residues. The CDR3 bases are TGTGCCAGCAGCGCGGGGGAGACCTACGAGCAGTACTTC. Translated, it gives CASSAGETYEQYF.

This chain joins TRBV7-6 and TRBJ1-2; D is uncertain. From germline, CDR1 is SGHVS and CDR2 FNYEAQ. The CDR3 covers 16 residues. V lost 1 base to trimming and J lost 0 bases, with 12 bases between them. Here the CDR3 reads CASSLEVGDANYGYTF. CDR3 sequence (DNA): TGTGCCAGCAGCTTAGAAGTGGGAGATGCTAACTATGGCTACACCTTC.

The rearrangement uses TRBV29-1 and TRBJ1-5; weak D call: TRBD1 (5 bases). Germline-derived CDR1 and CDR2 are SQVTM and ANQGSEA. This CDR3 is 13 amino acids long. Trimming took 5 bases from V and 7 from J, leaving 15 bases between them. The CDR3 region is CSVRLGLEQPQHF. The CDR3 DNA follows: TGCAGCGTTCGACTGGGACTTGAGCAGCCCCAGCATTTT.

The chain couples TRBV7-2 to TRBJ2-3; the D is unclear. Germline V gives CDR1 SGHTA, CDR2 FQGNSA. Trimming shortened V by 6 bases and J by 2 bases, and 9 bases separated the two germline ends. This CDR3 spans 13 amino acids. CDR3 loop: CASSSSYTDTQYF. CDR3 DNA: TGTGCCAGCAGTTCCTCTTACACAGATACGCAGTATTTT.

The chain uses TRBV5-5 and TRBJ1-2; D perhaps matches TRBD1 (6 bases). Between the trimmed V and J ends, which lost 4 bases and 4 bases, there was a span of 14 bases. Germline V CDR1 and CDR2: SGHKS, YYEKEE (reference sequence). The CDR3 loop spans 14 amino acids. The CDR3 is CASSPSGGAYGYTF. For the CDR3, the DNA is TGTGCCAGCAGCCCCAGCGGGGGGGCCTATGGCTACACCTTC.

The V call is TRBV6-6, the J call TRBJ2-2; the D gene is possibly TRBD2 (6 bases). The germline V and J ends were trimmed by 2 bases and 6 bases, with 13 bases remaining between them. Germline values: CDR1 MNHNY, CDR2 SVGAGI (reference sequence). This CDR3 region has 15 residues. CDR3 region: CASSYGGTGAGELFF. CDR3 sequence (DNA): TGTGCCAGCAGTTACGGTGGGACGGGGGCCGGGGAGCTGTTTTTT.

This clone was counted a single time. The chain links TRBV27 to TRBJ2-1; D is ambiguous. The CDR3 loop spans 13 amino acids. Germline values: CDR1 MNHEY, CDR2 SMNVEV (reference sequence). Trimming pared 6 bases from V and 7 bases from J, leaving 13 bases between. In DNA, the CDR3 is TGTGCCAGCAGCCTAGAGTTTTTAAATGAGCAGTTCTTC. Translation gives CASSLEFLNEQFF.

This clone was detected once. The V gene is TRBV27, the J gene TRBJ2-2, with TRBD2 matching 14 bases. The V gene's germline CDR1 is MNHEY and CDR2 SMNVEV (reference sequence). The CDR3 has 19 residues. V gave up 2 bases and J gave up 0 bases; unmatched junction bases: 5. CDR3 sequence reads: CASSLKGTSGRSNTGELFF. Here the CDR3 DNA reads TGTGCCAGCAGTTTAAAGGGGACTAGCGGGAGATCGAACACCGGGGAGCTGTTTTTT.

V usage is TRBV6-5 and J usage is TRBJ1-2, with a weak D call TRBD1 (5 bases). Germline assignment: CDR1 MNHEY and CDR2 SVGAGI. V lost 3 bases and J lost 2, with 16 bases in between. The CDR3 covers 16 residues. CDR3 sequence reads: CASSYKVGRVNYGYTF. CDR3 bases: TGTGCCAGCAGTTATAAGGTTGGCAGGGTAAACTATGGCTACACCTTC.

The chain is built from TRBV7-8 and TRBJ2-7; a possible D gene is TRBD1 (6 bases). CDR3 size: 17 residues. Trimming took off 1 base at V and 0 bases at J, with 16 bases between the two ends. Germline V gives CDR1 SGHVS, CDR2 FQNEAQ. The CDR3 reads CASSLGDTGSSSYEQYV. CDR3 sequence (DNA): TGTGCCAGCAGCTTAGGGGACACAGGGTCGAGCTCCTACGAGCAGTACGTC.

The gene calls are TRBV19 and TRBJ1-4; D unresolved. There are 13 residues in the CDR3. V shed 8 bases and J shed 7 bases, with 14 bases lying between them. CDR1 and CDR2 (germline): LNHDA, SQIVND (reference sequence). The CDR3 region has the DNA TGTGCCAGTGGGCCCTCATTGGGTGAAAAACTGTTTTTT. As protein: CASGPSLGEKLFF.

The V call is TRBV3-1 (or the pseudogene TRBV3-2), the J call TRBJ2-1; the D is unclear. The germline gives CDR1 LGHDT, CDR2 YNNKEL (reference sequence). The CDR3 is 15 amino acids. V lost 5 bases to trimming and J lost 6 bases, with 17 bases between them. CDR3 loop: CASSARVSTPNEQFF. DNA of the CDR3: TGTGCCAGCAGCGCCCGGGTCTCAACTCCCAATGAGCAGTTCTTC.

The CDR3: CATSLSDRTDTQYF. CDR3 bases: TGTGCCACCAGCCTAAGCGACCGCACAGATACGCAGTATTTT. This rearrangement joins TRBV24-1 to TRBJ2-3; D ambiguous. The V and J ends lost 7 bases and 1 base respectively, with 11 bases between them. This CDR3 is 14 amino acids long. Germline CDR1 is KGHDR and CDR2 is SFDVKD.

This clone was seen more than once but under ten times. The genes are TRBV25-1 and TRBJ2-1, with a weak D call TRBD2 (5 bases). Germline lookup yields CDR1 MGHDK and CDR2 SYGVNS. Trimming took off 3 bases at V and 3 bases at J, with 15 bases between the two ends. This CDR3 is 16 amino acids long. The CDR3 bases are TGTGCCAGCAGTGAGTTCCGCGGGCTTCACTACAATGAGCAGTTCTTC. Encoded protein: CASSEFRGLHYNEQFF.

This rearrangement joins TRBV7-9 to TRBJ2-5; 9 bases match TRBD2. This CDR3 has 16 amino acids. The junction had 7 bases not matched to a gene; V was cut back by 1 base and J by 4 bases. Germline V CDR1 and CDR2: SEHNR, FQNEAQ (reference sequence). The CDR3 sequence is CASSLGASGVGETQYF. Written as DNA, the CDR3 is TGTGCCAGCAGCTTAGGAGCTAGCGGGGTGGGAGAGACCCAGTACTTC.

V usage is TRBV7-2 and J usage is TRBJ2-7, with TRBD2 identical over 13 bases. V was pared by 6 bases and J by 4 bases, with 6 bases of the junction left unmatched. CDR1 is SGHTA and CDR2 is FQGNSA in the germline V gene. The CDR3 extends over 15 amino acids. CDR3 sequence: CASSEGLAGTYEQYV. CDR3 DNA sequence: TGTGCCAGCAGTGAGGGACTAGCGGGAACATACGAGCAGTACGTC.

This rearrangement joins TRBV24-1 to TRBJ1-1; 9 nucleotides align to TRBD1. V shed 3 bases and J 5 bases; nucleotides not matched to a gene: 9. CDR1 KGHDR and CDR2 SFDVKD come from the germline V gene. The CDR3 sequence is 16 residues long. The CDR3 DNA is TGTGCCACCAGTGATCCACAGACAGGGGGAAGGACTGAAGCTTTCTTT. Translation: CATSDPQTGGRTEAFF.

The chain has TRBV5-8 and TRBJ2-3, with D possibly TRBD1 on 5 matching bases. The CDR3 totals 15 residues. V was shortened by 0 bases and J by 0 bases, with 8 bases between the two germline ends. Germline CDR1 and CDR2: SGHTS and YDEGEE. CDR3 sequence: CASSLGQTSTDTQYF. In DNA, the CDR3 is TGTGCCAGCAGCTTGGGACAGACTAGCACAGATACGCAGTATTTT.

This chain joins TRBV28 and TRBJ1-6; D gene ambiguous. This CDR3 comprises 11 residues. Germline V lookup: CDR1 MDHEN, CDR2 SYDVKM. V was clipped by 6 bases and J by 13 bases, with 10 bases between them. The CDR3 sequence is CASRGVAPLHF. In nucleotides, the CDR3 is TGTGCCAGCAGGGGCGTCGCCCCCCTCCACTTT.

This CDR3 reads CASSTEGARNIQYF. In nucleotides, the CDR3 is TGTGCCAGTAGTACGGAGGGGGCCCGGAACATTCAGTACTTC. This chain connects TRBV19 to TRBJ2-4, with D possibly matching TRBD1 (7 bases). The CDR3 spans 14 residues. With 4 bases removed from V and 7 bases from J, the gap between germline ends came to 14 bases. Germline V gene lookup returns CDR1 LNHDA and CDR2 SQIVND (reference sequence).

The gene calls are TRBV9 and TRBJ2-1; the match to TRBD2 covers 7 bases. The germline V gene encodes CDR1 SGDLS and CDR2 YYNGEE. V was clipped by 0 bases and J by 3 bases; unmatched bases: 9. The CDR3 spans 17 residues. As DNA, the CDR3 is TGTGCCAGCAGCGTAGGCCCGCTGGGCGGGAGCTACAATGAGCAGTTCTTC. Protein: CASSVGPLGGSYNEQFF.

This rearrangement joins TRBV30 to TRBJ1-3, with no clear D. The germline V and J ends were trimmed by 3 bases and 0 bases, with 15 bases remaining between them. This CDR3 has 16 amino acids. Germline CDR1 and CDR2: GTSNPN and SVGIG (reference sequence). CDR3 DNA sequence: TGTGCCTGGAGCCGAGGACTCTCGAGCTCTGGAAACACCATATATTTT. The encoded protein is CAWSRGLSSSGNTIYF.

The V and J genes are TRBV30 and TRBJ1-6; TRBD1 agrees at 8 bases. V lost 3 bases to trimming and J lost 7 bases; unmatched junction nucleotides: 2. CDR1 and CDR2 (germline): GTSNPN, SVGIG (reference sequence). The CDR3 spans 13 residues. This CDR3 is CAWRWDRNSPLHF. Here the CDR3 DNA reads TGTGCCTGGAGATGGGACAGGAATTCACCCCTCCACTTT.

The chain is built from TRBV5-1 and TRBJ2-2; 9 positions agree with TRBD2. This CDR3 region has 15 residues. Germline trimming cut 6 bases from V and 1 base from J; bases unmatched to any gene: 4. Germline CDR1 is SGHRS and CDR2 is YFSETQ. DNA for the CDR3: TGCGCCAGCAAGGGACTAGCAGAGAACACCGGGGAGCTGTTTTTT. Amino acid sequence: CASKGLAENTGELFF. The full variable domain, with the rest looked up from reference TRBV5-1 and TRBJ2-2, is KAGVTQTPRYLIKTRGQQVTLSCSPISGHRSVSWYQQTPGQGLQFLFEYFSETQRNKGNFPGRFSGRQFSNSRSEMNVSTLELGDSALYLCASKGLAENTGELFFGEGSRLTVL.

The gene calls are TRBV19 and TRBJ1-1; D might be TRBD1 (6 bases). CDR3 length: 16 residues. In germline, CDR1 is LNHDA, CDR2 SQIVND (reference sequence). V was shortened by 0 bases and J by 0 bases, with 11 bases between the two germline ends. CDR3 region: CASSIDLGHMNTEAFF. CDR3 sequence (DNA): TGTGCCAGTAGTATAGATCTGGGACACATGAACACTGAAGCTTTCTTT.

The chain recombines TRBV10-2 with TRBJ2-7; 7 nucleotides line up with TRBD1. Losses at the gene ends were 8 bases for V and 5 bases for J; bases not matched to a gene: 9. The CDR3 has 13 amino acids. Germline V CDR1 and CDR2: WSHSY, SAAADI. CDR3 protein: CASREQGTHEQYF. The DNA of the CDR3 is TGCGCCAGCCGCGAACAGGGGACCCACGAGCAGTACTTC.

This clone was counted at least ten times. The chain has TRBV5-5 and TRBJ2-3; no definite D call. The CDR3 is 16 amino acids. Germline V lookup: CDR1 SGHKS, CDR2 YYEKEE (reference sequence). The ends were cut back, 4 bases at V and 1 base at J, with 16 bases in the middle. The CDR3 region has the DNA TGTGCCAGCAGCCGCCGTTTGGCGGTGGGCACAGATACGCAGTATTTT. This codes for CASSRRLAVGTDTQYF.

This chain links TRBV3-1 (or the pseudogene TRBV3-2) with TRBJ2-5, with TRBD2 matching 15 bases. The ends lost 4 bases at V and 5 bases at J; junction bases unmatched: 17. This CDR3 has 20 residues. The germline V gene has CDR1 LGHDT and CDR2 YNNKEL (reference sequence). CDR3 nucleotide sequence: TGTGCCAGCAGCCGCCGGCCTCCACGGACTAGCGGGGGGGCCACGGAGACCCAGTACTTC. Its protein product is CASSRRPPRTSGGATETQYF.

This clone was observed once. This sequence joins TRBV25-1 and TRBJ2-2; 9 nucleotides line up with TRBD1. This CDR3 is 13 amino acids long. Per germline, CDR1 MGHDK and CDR2 SYGVNS. Trimming cost V 6 bases and J 9 bases; bases outside gene matches: 5. CDR3 sequence reads: CASRGQGYRELFF. The CDR3, as DNA: TGTGCCAGCAGGGGACAGGGCTACCGGGAGCTGTTTTTT.